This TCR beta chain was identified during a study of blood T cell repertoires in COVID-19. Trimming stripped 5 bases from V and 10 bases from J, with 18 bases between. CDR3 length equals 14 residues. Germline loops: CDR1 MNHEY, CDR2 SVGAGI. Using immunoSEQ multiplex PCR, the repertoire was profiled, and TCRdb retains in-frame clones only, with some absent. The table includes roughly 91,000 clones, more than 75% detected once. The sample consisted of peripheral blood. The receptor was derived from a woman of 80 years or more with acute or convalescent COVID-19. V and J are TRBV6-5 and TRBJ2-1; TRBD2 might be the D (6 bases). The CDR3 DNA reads TGTGCCAGCAGTCTCGAGGGTCGCGGGATCGAGCAGTTCTTC. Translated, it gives CASSLEGRGIEQFF.